The rows below give T cell receptor beta chains drawn from one sample of a study of T cell responses to AZD1222 COVID-19 vaccine. Assay: immunoSEQ multiplex PCR; the TCRdb copy retains only in-frame clones and omits some. This sample carries 130,000 or so clones, 91% of them seen once, and the ten largest clones take roughly 5.7%. The sample in question was peripheral blood, obtained on day 0 of AZD1222 vaccination. These receptors were obtained from an adult in good health. CDR3s include the opening cysteine and the closing phenylalanine or tryptophan. The D gene is left open where the match is weak. The listing skips clone size in some rows; elsewhere it reads once, few, many or a size class.

DNA: TGCGCCAGCAGCCTGGGGCAGGATTCACCCCTCCACTTT
CDR3: CASSLGQDSPLHF
V: TRBV5-1
length: 13
size: NA
D: NA
J: TRBJ1-6

DNA: TGCGCCAGCAGCCTGACCCCCGACTCGTTCGGCACCATATATTTT
CDR3: CASSLTPDSFGTIYF
V: TRBV5-1
length: 15
size: few
D: NA
J: TRBJ1-3

DNA: TGTGCCAGCAGCCCACTTGGGGGAGACGCGGATACGCAGTATTTT
CDR3: CASSPLGGDADTQYF
V: TRBV3-1/TRBV3-2
length: 15
size: NA
D: NA
J: TRBJ2-3

DNA: TGCGCCAGCAGTCAACTGGACCCACCCACCACCGGGGAGCTGTTTTTT
CDR3: CASSQLDPPTTGELFF
V: TRBV23-1
length: 16
size: NA
D: NA
J: TRBJ2-2

DNA: TGTGCCAGCAGATCGACTGGCTATGGCTACACCTTC
CDR3: CASRSTGYGYTF
V: TRBV28
length: 12
size: NA
D: NA
J: TRBJ1-2

DNA: TGCGCCAGCAGGTGGGGTAGCGGGCAATGGGGTGAATACACAGATACGCAGTATTTT
CDR3: CASRWGSGQWGEYTDTQYF
V: TRBV5-1
length: 19
size: NA
D: TRBD2
J: TRBJ2-3

DNA: TGTGCCAGCAGCCCAGGGACTACCACAGATACGCAGTATTTT
CDR3: CASSPGTTTDTQYF
V: TRBV7-9
length: 14
size: NA
D: TRBD2
J: TRBJ2-3

DNA: TGTGCCAGCAGTCTCCAGGGACTAGCTGCGGATACGCAGTATTTT
CDR3: CASSLQGLAADTQYF
V: TRBV27
length: 15
size: once
D: TRBD2
J: TRBJ2-3

DNA: TGTGCCAGTAGCCTCCTCCCGGGACAGGCTGGAAACACCATATATTTT
CDR3: CASSLLPGQAGNTIYF
V: TRBV19
length: 16
size: once
D: TRBD1
J: TRBJ1-3

DNA: TGTGCCAGCACAGTGGGAGGGGGAGGCCAGCCCCAGCATTTT
CDR3: CASTVGGGGQPQHF
V: TRBV6-5
length: 14
size: NA
D: NA
J: TRBJ1-5

DNA: TGTGCCAGCAGCCACCGTATTGGGGAGCAGTTCTTC
CDR3: CASSHRIGEQFF
V: TRBV7-2
length: 12
size: NA
D: NA
J: TRBJ2-1

DNA: TGCGCCAGCAGCCAAGATCCCGGGGATGTCGAAAAACTGTTTTTT
CDR3: CASSQDPGDVEKLFF
V: TRBV4-1
length: 15
size: NA
D: NA
J: TRBJ1-4

DNA: TGTGCCAGCAGCTCGGGACGGGAGGCCTCCTACGAGCAGTACTTC
CDR3: CASSSGREASYEQYF
V: TRBV7-9
length: 15
size: NA
D: TRBD2
J: TRBJ2-7

DNA: TGTGCCAGCAGCGTAGGCCTAGCGGACGGCACAGATACGCAGTATTTT
CDR3: CASSVGLADGTDTQYF
V: TRBV9
length: 16
size: NA
D: TRBD2
J: TRBJ2-3

DNA: TGTGCCAGCAGCTTGAACACTGAAGCTTTCTTT
CDR3: CASSLNTEAFF
V: TRBV5-4
length: 11
size: NA
D: NA
J: TRBJ1-1

DNA: TGTGCCAGCAGTTCCGACAATCGGGGCACTGAAGCTTTCTTT
CDR3: CASSSDNRGTEAFF
V: TRBV6-5
length: 14
size: NA
D: NA
J: TRBJ1-1

DNA: TGTGCCAGCGGGGGGGAGGACACAGACACCGGGGAGCTGTTTTTT
CDR3: CASGGEDTDTGELFF
V: TRBV7-9
length: 15
size: few
D: TRBD2
J: TRBJ2-2

DNA: TGTGCCAGCAGCTCCACCGGGACAGGGCTCGGCGGCTACACCTTC
CDR3: CASSSTGTGLGGYTF
V: TRBV7-3
length: 15
size: NA
D: TRBD1
J: TRBJ1-2

DNA: TGCGCCAGCAGCCCCGGGACAGGGACAGAGACCCAGTACTTC
CDR3: CASSPGTGTETQYF
V: TRBV5-1
length: 14
size: NA
D: TRBD1
J: TRBJ2-5

DNA: TGTGCCAGCAGTTTATCCGGGAGCTCCTACGAGCAGTACTTC
CDR3: CASSLSGSSYEQYF
V: TRBV27
length: 14
size: once
D: NA
J: TRBJ2-7

DNA: TGTGCCAGCAGCTTAGGACTAGCGGGATATCCCCACGAGCAGTACTTC
CDR3: CASSLGLAGYPHEQYF
V: TRBV11-2
length: 16
size: NA
D: TRBD2
J: TRBJ2-7

DNA: TGTGCCAGCTCAGGAACCTGGACGCAAACCGACGAGCAGTACTTC
CDR3: CASSGTWTQTDEQYF
V: TRBV18
length: 15
size: NA
D: NA
J: TRBJ2-7

DNA: TGTGCCAGTAGTCAACTCTCACTCACTGAAGCTTTCTTT
CDR3: CASSQLSLTEAFF
V: TRBV19
length: 13
size: NA
D: NA
J: TRBJ1-1

DNA: TGTGCCAGCAGTTTTAGCGCGAATGCCTACGAGCAGTACTTC
CDR3: CASSFSANAYEQYF
V: TRBV27
length: 14
size: NA
D: NA
J: TRBJ2-7

DNA: TGCAGTGCTAGTGGGGGGTCTAGAAACTCCTACAATGAGCAGTTCTTC
CDR3: CSASGGSRNSYNEQFF
V: TRBV20-1
length: 16
size: NA
D: NA
J: TRBJ2-1

DNA: TGTGCCAGCAGCGTAGTGGGACAGGGAACCGGGGAGCTGTTTTTT
CDR3: CASSVVGQGTGELFF
V: TRBV9
length: 15
size: NA
D: TRBD1
J: TRBJ2-2

DNA: TGTGCCAGCAGTCGGGACAGGCGAAATGAAAAACTGTTTTTT
CDR3: CASSRDRRNEKLFF
V: TRBV2
length: 14
size: NA
D: TRBD1
J: TRBJ1-4

DNA: TGCGCCAGCAGCTACAGACAGGGGATAGAAGCTTTCTTT
CDR3: CASSYRQGIEAFF
V: TRBV4-1
length: 13
size: NA
D: TRBD1
J: TRBJ1-1

DNA: TGTGCCAGCAGTGCATCATCCGATACGCAGTATTTT
CDR3: CASSASSDTQYF
V: TRBV27
length: 12
size: NA
D: NA
J: TRBJ2-3

DNA: TGTGCCAGCACCCAATCGAGGGGGCGGGATGAAGCTTTCTTT
CDR3: CASTQSRGRDEAFF
V: TRBV3-1/TRBV3-2
length: 14
size: NA
D: TRBD1
J: TRBJ1-1

DNA: TGCGCCAGCAGTGAGTCTTGGAGGACTGGCGAGCAGTACTTC
CDR3: CASSESWRTGEQYF
V: TRBV10-2
length: 14
size: NA
D: NA
J: TRBJ2-7

DNA: TGTGCCTGGAGTGTTGGGGGGACTGAAGCTTTCTTT
CDR3: CAWSVGGTEAFF
V: TRBV30
length: 12
size: NA
D: NA
J: TRBJ1-1

DNA: TGTGCCAGCAGAATTGGACAGGGGCTCGACAATGAGCAGTTCTTC
CDR3: CASRIGQGLDNEQFF
V: TRBV7-3
length: 15
size: NA
D: TRBD1
J: TRBJ2-1